This T cell receptor (beta chain) stems from a study of T cell responses to AZD1222 COVID-19 vaccine. Of note for this clone: Its antigen is as yet unknown.

The CDR3 runs to 15 residues. CDR1 SGDLS and CDR2 YYNGEE come from the germline V gene. V was pared by 0 bases and J by 4 bases, with 1 base of the junction left unmatched. The table came from immunoSEQ multiplex PCR; TCRdb's copy has only in-frame clones and leaves some out. The sample contains roughly 150,000 clones, about nine tenths of which appear only once. Study results and limitations: The reported proportion of spike-specific TCRs targeting unmutated variant regions was nearly half. Spike-wide vaccine-associated CD4 TCRs dominated at 160-218 and 743-854. Recipients of AZD1222 seropositive at baseline numbered only 6 or 7.

The material was peripheral blood, obtained on day 0 of AZD1222 vaccination. This clonotype was obtained from an adult in good health. This rearrangement joins TRBV9 to TRBJ2-1; 10 bases match TRBD2. As DNA, the CDR3 is TGTGCCAGCAGCGTAGAACTAGCGGGATACAATGAGCAGTTCTTC. Its protein is CASSVELAGYNEQFF.